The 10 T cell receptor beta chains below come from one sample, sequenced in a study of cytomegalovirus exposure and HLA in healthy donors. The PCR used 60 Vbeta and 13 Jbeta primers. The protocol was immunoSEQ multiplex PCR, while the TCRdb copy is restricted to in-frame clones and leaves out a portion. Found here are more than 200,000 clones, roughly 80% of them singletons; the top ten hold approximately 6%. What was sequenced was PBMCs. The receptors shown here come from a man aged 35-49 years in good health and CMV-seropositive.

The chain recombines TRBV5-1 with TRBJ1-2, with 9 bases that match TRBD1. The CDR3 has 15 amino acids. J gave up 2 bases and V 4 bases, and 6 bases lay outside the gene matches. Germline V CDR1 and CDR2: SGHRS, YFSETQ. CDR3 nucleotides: TGCGCCAGCAGCCTGGGGGACAGGGTAAACTATGGCTACACCTTC. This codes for CASSLGDRVNYGYTF. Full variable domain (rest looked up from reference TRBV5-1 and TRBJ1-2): KAGVTQTPRYLIKTRGQQVTLSCSPISGHRSVSWYQQTPGQGLQFLFEYFSETQRNKGNFPGRFSGRQFSNSRSEMNVSTLELGDSALYLCASSLGDRVNYGYTFGSGTRLTVV.

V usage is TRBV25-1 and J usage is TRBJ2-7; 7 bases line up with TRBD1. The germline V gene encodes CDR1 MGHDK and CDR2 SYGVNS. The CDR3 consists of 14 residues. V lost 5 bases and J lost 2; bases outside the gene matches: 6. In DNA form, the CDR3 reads TGTGCCAGCAGTCTGCGGACAGGTACCTACGAGCAGTACTTC. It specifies CASSLRTGTYEQYF.

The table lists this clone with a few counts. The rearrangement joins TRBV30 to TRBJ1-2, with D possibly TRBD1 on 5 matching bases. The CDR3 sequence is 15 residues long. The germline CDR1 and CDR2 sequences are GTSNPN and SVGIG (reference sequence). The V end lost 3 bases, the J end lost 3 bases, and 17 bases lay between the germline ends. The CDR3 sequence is CAWSGLGGEDYGYTF. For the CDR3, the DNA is TGTGCCTGGAGCGGCTTGGGGGGGGAAGACTATGGCTACACCTTC.

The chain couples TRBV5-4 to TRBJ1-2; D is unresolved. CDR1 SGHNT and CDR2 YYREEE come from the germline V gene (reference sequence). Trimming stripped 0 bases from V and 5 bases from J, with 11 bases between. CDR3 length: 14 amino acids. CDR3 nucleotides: TGTGCCAGCAGCTTGGACCCCACATCATATGGCTACACCTTC. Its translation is CASSLDPTSYGYTF.

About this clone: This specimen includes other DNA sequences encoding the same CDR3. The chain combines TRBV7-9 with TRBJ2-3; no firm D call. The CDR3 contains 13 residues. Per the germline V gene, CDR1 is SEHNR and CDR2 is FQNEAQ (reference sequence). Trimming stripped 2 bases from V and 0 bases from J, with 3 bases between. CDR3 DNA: TGTGCCAGCAGCTTACTGAGCACAGATACGCAGTATTTT. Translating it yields CASSLLSTDTQYF.

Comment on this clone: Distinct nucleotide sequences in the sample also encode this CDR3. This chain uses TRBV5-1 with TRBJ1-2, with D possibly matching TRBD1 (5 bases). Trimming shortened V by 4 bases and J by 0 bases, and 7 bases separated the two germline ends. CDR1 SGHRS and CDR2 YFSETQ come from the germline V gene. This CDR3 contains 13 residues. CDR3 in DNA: TGCGCCAGCAGCCCGACAGCTAACTATGGCTACACCTTC. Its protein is CASSPTANYGYTF.

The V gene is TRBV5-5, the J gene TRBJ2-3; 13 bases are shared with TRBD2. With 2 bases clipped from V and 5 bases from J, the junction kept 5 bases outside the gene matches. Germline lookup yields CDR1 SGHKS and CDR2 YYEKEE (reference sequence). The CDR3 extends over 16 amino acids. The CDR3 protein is CASSFGLAGVQDTQYF. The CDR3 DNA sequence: TGTGCCAGCAGCTTTGGACTAGCGGGAGTGCAAGATACGCAGTATTTT.

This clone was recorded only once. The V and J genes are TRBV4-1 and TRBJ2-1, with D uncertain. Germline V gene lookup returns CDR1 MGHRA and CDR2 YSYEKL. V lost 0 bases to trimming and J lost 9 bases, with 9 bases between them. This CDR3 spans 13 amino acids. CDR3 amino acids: CASSQERTGEQFF. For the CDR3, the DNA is TGCGCCAGCAGCCAAGAGAGAACGGGTGAGCAGTTCTTC.

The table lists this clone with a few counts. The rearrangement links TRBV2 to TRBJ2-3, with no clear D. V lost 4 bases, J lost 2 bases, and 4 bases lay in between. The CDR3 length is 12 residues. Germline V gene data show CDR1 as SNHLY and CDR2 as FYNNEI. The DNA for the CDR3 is TGTGCCAGCAGTGCTACCACAGATACGCAGTATTTT. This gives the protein CASSATTDTQYF. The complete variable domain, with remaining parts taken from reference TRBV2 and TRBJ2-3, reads EPEVTQTPSHQVTQMGQEVILRCVPISNHLYFYWYRQILGQKVEFLVSFYNNEISEKSEIFDDQFSVERPDGSNFTLKIRSTKLEDSAMYFCASSATTDTQYFGPGTRLTVL.

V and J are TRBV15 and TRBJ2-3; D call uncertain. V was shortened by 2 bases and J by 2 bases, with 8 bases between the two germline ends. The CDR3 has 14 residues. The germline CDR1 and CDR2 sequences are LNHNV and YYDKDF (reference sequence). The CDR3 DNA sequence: TGTGCCACCAGCAGAAATCGCGACACAGATACGCAGTATTTT. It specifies CATSRNRDTDTQYF. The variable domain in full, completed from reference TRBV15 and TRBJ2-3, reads DAMVIQNPRYQVTQFGKPVTLSCSQTLNHNVMYWYQQKSSQAPKLLFHYYDKDFNNEADTPDNFQSRRPNTSFCFLDIRSPGLGDTAMYLCATSRNRDTDTQYFGPGTRLTVL.